This TCR beta chain was obtained from a study of control samples from healthy donors and cancer patients. Libraries were prepared by immunoSEQ multiplex PCR; TCRdb keeps only in-frame clonotypes and omits some of them. The data contain 140,000 or so clones, roughly 90% of them seen just once; the ten biggest clones take up over 4%. In germline, CDR1 is KGHDR, CDR2 SFDVKD. Between the trimmed V and J ends, which lost 2 bases and 7 bases, there was a span of 13 bases. The CDR3 contains 14 residues. The receptor comes from a man aged 25 to 40 in good health. The specimen was blood. The V gene is TRBV24-1, the J gene TRBJ2-5, with TRBD2 as a possible D gene (7 bases). The CDR3, as DNA: TGTGCCACCAGTGATTCTAGCGGAGGGGGGACCCAGTACTTC. It translates to CATSDSSGGGTQYF.